This T cell receptor (delta chain) was captured in a study of Vδ1+ human thymocytes. Study-level points and caveats: Thymic TRG and TRD repertoires appeared highly polyclonal, with Gaussian CDR3 length distributions. Despite high sort purity, roughly 20% of thymic T cell receptor delta sequences were Vdelta2.

In its sample, this clone was seen a few times. Its antigen is not known. This CDR3 is 20 amino acids long. Germline V lookup: CDR1 TSWWSYY, CDR2 QGS. With 2 bases clipped from V and 7 bases from J, the junction kept 22 bases outside the gene matches. RNA was extracted from the cells and then reverse transcribed. The CDR3 regions were amplified by multiplex PCR from V-gene primers to a constant-region primer. TCRdb re-called the multiplex PCR reads through CATT. The sample shows 70,000 or so delta-chain clones, about 30% of them seen only once. The chain combines TRDV1 with TRDJ1, with 10 positions matching TRDD3. The sequencing input was Vdelta1+ gamma-delta thymocytes from the thymus. This sample's subset: FACS-sorted CD3+ TCRalphabeta- TCRVdelta1+ TCRVdelta2- thymocytes. The receptor was derived from a boy under two years old who had congenital heart surgery. Written as DNA, the CDR3 is TGTGCTCTTGGGGAAGTGCCCTCTTCCGCCTACTGGGGGATGTCGGTTAAACTCATCTTT. It codes for CALGEVPSSAYWGMSVKLIF.